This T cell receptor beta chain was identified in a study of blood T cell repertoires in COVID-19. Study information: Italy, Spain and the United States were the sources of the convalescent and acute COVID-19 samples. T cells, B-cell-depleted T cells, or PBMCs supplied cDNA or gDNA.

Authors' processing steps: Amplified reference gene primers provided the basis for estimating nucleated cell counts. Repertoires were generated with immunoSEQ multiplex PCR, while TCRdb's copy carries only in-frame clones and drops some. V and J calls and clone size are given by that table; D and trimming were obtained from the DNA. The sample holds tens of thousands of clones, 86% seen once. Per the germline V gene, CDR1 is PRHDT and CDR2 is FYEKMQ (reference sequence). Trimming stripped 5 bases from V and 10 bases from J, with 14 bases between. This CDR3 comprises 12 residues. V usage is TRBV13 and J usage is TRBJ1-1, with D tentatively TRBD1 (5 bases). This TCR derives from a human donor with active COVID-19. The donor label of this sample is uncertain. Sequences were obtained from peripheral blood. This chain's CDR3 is CASSPVGRGAFF. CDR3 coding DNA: TGTGCCAGCAGCCCCGTGGGGCGAGGAGCTTTCTTT.